The rows below give T cell receptor beta chains drawn from one sample of a study of CD8+ T cells in alopecia areata. The assay was immunoSEQ multiplex PCR, and TCRdb's table has in-frame clones only and misses some. The data show around 120,000 clones, with roughly two fifths seen just once and approximately 3.1% held by the top ten. The sequencing input was CD4+ T cells sorted from blood. Receptors were obtained from a human donor with alopecia areata. Each CDR3 is given with its conserved first and last residue. A D gene is named only where the DNA matches it firmly. The size of a clone is reported for some rows only, either as once, few or many, or as a class for expanded clones.

J gene: TRBJ1-2
V gene: TRBV20-1
D gene: .
clone size: .
CDR3 protein: CSAAVVYGYTF
CDR3 DNA: TGCAGTGCGGCGGTGGTCTATGGCTACACCTTC

J gene: TRBJ2-1
V gene: TRBV10-3
D gene: TRBD2
clone size: few
CDR3 protein: CAIGREYEQFF
CDR3 DNA: TGTGCCATCGGGCGGGAGTATGAGCAGTTCTTC

J gene: TRBJ1-6
V gene: TRBV6-6
D gene: .
clone size: .
CDR3 protein: CASRPGNSPLHF
CDR3 DNA: TGTGCCAGCAGACCGGGGAATTCACCCCTCCACTTT

J gene: TRBJ2-7
V gene: TRBV30
D gene: TRBD2
clone size: once
CDR3 protein: CAWSTSGVSYEQYF
CDR3 DNA: TGTGCCTGGAGTACCAGCGGGGTCTCCTACGAGCAGTACTTC

J gene: TRBJ2-5
V gene: TRBV28
D gene: .
clone size: few
CDR3 protein: CASSLRRTQYF
CDR3 DNA: TGTGCCAGCAGTCTCAGAAGGACCCAGTACTTC

J gene: TRBJ2-2
V gene: TRBV28
D gene: TRBD1
clone size: few
CDR3 protein: CASSLFRDRGGTGELFF
CDR3 DNA: TGTGCCAGCAGTTTATTCCGGGACAGGGGTGGCACCGGGGAGCTGTTTTTT

J gene: TRBJ2-7
V gene: TRBV30
D gene: TRBD2
clone size: .
CDR3 protein: CAWSQGKSGAPYEQYF
CDR3 DNA: TGTGCCTGGAGTCAAGGGAAGAGCGGGGCCCCCTACGAGCAGTACTTC

J gene: TRBJ2-2
V gene: TRBV18
D gene: .
clone size: many
CDR3 protein: CASSPPQRANTGELFF
CDR3 DNA: TGTGCCAGCTCACCCCCCCAACGCGCGAACACCGGGGAGCTGTTTTTT

J gene: TRBJ2-5
V gene: TRBV4-3
D gene: TRBD2
clone size: many
CDR3 protein: CASSQEAASGGRVTQYF
CDR3 DNA: TGCGCCAGCAGCCAAGAAGCGGCTAGCGGGGGGCGAGTGACCCAGTACTTC

J gene: TRBJ1-4
V gene: TRBV29-1
D gene: .
clone size: few
CDR3 protein: CSVFDSATNEKLFF
CDR3 DNA: TGCAGCGTATTTGACTCGGCAACTAATGAAAAACTGTTTTTT

J gene: TRBJ2-5
V gene: TRBV27
D gene: .
clone size: .
CDR3 protein: CASSLGQGSQETQYF
CDR3 DNA: TGTGCCAGCAGTTTAGGGCAGGGTTCTCAAGAGACCCAGTACTTC

J gene: TRBJ2-2
V gene: TRBV4-3
D gene: TRBD2
clone size: .
CDR3 protein: CASGLAGNTGELFF
CDR3 DNA: TGCGCAAGTGGACTAGCGGGAAACACCGGGGAGCTGTTTTTT

J gene: TRBJ1-2
V gene: TRBV30
D gene: .
clone size: .
CDR3 protein: CAWSVQGTVRGYTF
CDR3 DNA: TGTGCCTGGAGTGTACAGGGCACCGTGAGAGGCTACACCTTC

J gene: TRBJ2-7
V gene: TRBV6-6
D gene: TRBD2
clone size: few
CDR3 protein: CASSTGTRYEQYF
CDR3 DNA: TGTGCCAGCAGTACCGGGACTAGGTACGAGCAGTACTTC

J gene: TRBJ2-5
V gene: TRBV18
D gene: .
clone size: .
CDR3 protein: CASSPSHSQETQYF
CDR3 DNA: TGTGCCAGCTCACCTTCCCACAGTCAAGAGACCCAGTACTTC

J gene: TRBJ1-2
V gene: TRBV2
D gene: TRBD1
clone size: few
CDR3 protein: CASRKDRDYGYTF
CDR3 DNA: TGTGCCAGCAGGAAGGACAGGGACTATGGCTACACCTTC

J gene: TRBJ2-3
V gene: TRBV7-6
D gene: TRBD1
clone size: few
CDR3 protein: CASSPRQGVTTDTQYF
CDR3 DNA: TGTGCCAGCAGCCCCAGACAGGGCGTCACCACAGATACGCAGTATTTT

J gene: TRBJ2-5
V gene: TRBV29-1
D gene: .
clone size: few
CDR3 protein: CSVGAGETQYF
CDR3 DNA: TGCAGCGTTGGGGCCGGGGAGACCCAGTACTTC

J gene: TRBJ1-2
V gene: TRBV7-9
D gene: TRBD1
clone size: .
CDR3 protein: CASSPRQGNYGYTF
CDR3 DNA: TGTGCCAGCAGCCCTCGACAGGGTAACTATGGCTACACCTTC

J gene: TRBJ2-5
V gene: TRBV29-1
D gene: .
clone size: .
CDR3 protein: CSVIKGGETQYF
CDR3 DNA: TGCAGCGTTATCAAGGGGGGAGAGACCCAGTACTTC

J gene: TRBJ2-7
V gene: TRBV7-9
D gene: .
clone size: few
CDR3 protein: CASSLGWLTYEQYF
CDR3 DNA: TGTGCCAGCAGCCTGGGTTGGCTCACCTACGAGCAGTACTTC

J gene: TRBJ2-7
V gene: TRBV29-1
D gene: .
clone size: few
CDR3 protein: CSVGLRGPYEQYF
CDR3 DNA: TGCAGCGTGGGCCTCAGGGGTCCCTACGAGCAGTACTTC

J gene: TRBJ2-1
V gene: TRBV6-6
D gene: .
clone size: .
CDR3 protein: CASSYSSGTRSDEQFF
CDR3 DNA: TGTGCCAGCAGTTATAGCTCGGGAACCAGGTCTGATGAGCAGTTCTTC

J gene: TRBJ2-5
V gene: TRBV6-6
D gene: .
clone size: few
CDR3 protein: CASLDSGGAQETQYF
CDR3 DNA: TGTGCCAGCCTCGATTCCGGGGGCGCACAAGAGACCCAGTACTTC

J gene: TRBJ1-2
V gene: TRBV2
D gene: .
clone size: few
CDR3 protein: CASSERQGYTF
CDR3 DNA: TGTGCCAGCAGTGAACGGCAGGGCTACACCTTC

J gene: TRBJ1-5
V gene: TRBV30
D gene: .
clone size: .
CDR3 protein: CAFDLTPPNQPQHF
CDR3 DNA: TGTGCCTTCGACCTTACACCGCCCAATCAGCCCCAGCATTTT

J gene: TRBJ1-4
V gene: TRBV2
D gene: .
clone size: .
CDR3 protein: CASSELIEKLFF
CDR3 DNA: TGTGCCAGCAGTGAACTAATTGAAAAACTGTTTTTT

J gene: TRBJ1-1
V gene: TRBV29-1
D gene: TRBD1
clone size: few
CDR3 protein: CSVDGQGGTEAFF
CDR3 DNA: TGCAGCGTTGACGGCCAGGGGGGCACTGAAGCTTTCTTT

J gene: TRBJ2-4
V gene: TRBV7-2
D gene: .
clone size: few
CDR3 protein: CASIQGGGDIQYF
CDR3 DNA: TGTGCCAGCATCCAGGGAGGGGGTGACATTCAGTACTTC

J gene: TRBJ2-2
V gene: TRBV4-1
D gene: .
clone size: .
CDR3 protein: CASSQRDRFTGELFF
CDR3 DNA: TGCGCCAGCAGCCAGAGGGACCGCTTTACCGGGGAGCTGTTTTTT

J gene: TRBJ2-2
V gene: TRBV27
D gene: TRBD1
clone size: .
CDR3 protein: CASSRGTGATGELFF
CDR3 DNA: TGTGCCAGCAGTCGCGGGACAGGGGCGACCGGGGAGCTGTTTTTT

J gene: TRBJ1-5
V gene: TRBV12-2
D gene: .
clone size: few
CDR3 protein: CASTQPQHF
CDR3 DNA: TGTGCAAGCACTCAGCCCCAGCATTTT

J gene: TRBJ1-1
V gene: TRBV5-1
D gene: .
clone size: few
CDR3 protein: CASSLDRNTEAFF
CDR3 DNA: TGCGCCAGCAGCTTGGACCGGAACACTGAAGCTTTCTTT

J gene: TRBJ2-3
V gene: TRBV30
D gene: .
clone size: .
CDR3 protein: CAWSVSFGDTQYF
CDR3 DNA: TGTGCCTGGAGTGTCTCATTTGGGGATACGCAGTATTTT

J gene: TRBJ1-5
V gene: TRBV2
D gene: .
clone size: .
CDR3 protein: CASSPNSINQPQHF
CDR3 DNA: TGTGCCAGCAGTCCAAACAGTATCAATCAGCCCCAGCATTTT